This entry is about one TCR beta chain. Its antigen remains unidentified. TCRdb redid the calling of the reads with MiXCR, one entry per CDR3 protein. This sample has roughly 500,000 distinct CDR3 sequences, with about 17% found just once. Trimming at V came to 4 bases and at J to 7 bases, leaving 11 bases not matched to a gene. The germline V gene encodes CDR1 KGHDR and CDR2 SFDVKD. The CDR3 contains 16 residues. The data stem from a study of T cell repertoires in cytomegalovirus infection. Whole-study results and caveats: HLA-C-restricted CMV-specific TCR beta clonotypes prevailed in the ex vivo response. Adding up the frequency of public TCR beta families identified people who carried CMV plus the relevant HLA.

The chain employs TRBV24-1 and TRBJ2-1; the match to TRBD1 covers 8 bases. The sequencing input was CD8+ T cells from PBMCs. This sequence was found in a human donor in good health (CMV status not recorded). Some clones in this sample may be carry-over from other donors' samples. CDR3 loop: CATSDLDRGKGNEQFF. CDR3 bases: TGTGCCACCAGTGACCTCGACAGGGGAAAGGGTAATGAGCAGTTCTTC.